These 2 T cell receptor beta chains came from one sample sequenced in a study of shared clonotypes between healthy human individuals. The protocol was immunoSEQ multiplex PCR, while the TCRdb copy is restricted to in-frame clones and leaves out a portion. This table holds 980,000 or so clones, approximately 80% found once. What was sequenced was memory CD4+ T cells sorted from blood. Subset given: CD45RA-negative fraction. The receptors here all came from a man younger than 35 in good health.

V and J are TRBV2 and TRBJ2-5; 9 positions match TRBD2. The CDR3 contains 12 residues. The V segment lost 9 bases and the J segment 3 bases; nucleotides outside the gene matches: 2. Germline V gives CDR1 SNHLY, CDR2 FYNNEI. In DNA, the CDR3 is TGTGCCAGTCGGACTAGCGAAGAGACCCAGTACTTC. Encoded protein: CASRTSEETQYF.

This chain links TRBV5-4 with TRBJ2-2, with 13 positions matching TRBD2. The CDR3 runs 16 residues. After removal of 2 bases from V and 6 bases from J, the junction contained 4 bases not matched to a gene. Looked up from germline, CDR1 is SGHNT and CDR2 is YYREEE (reference sequence). The CDR3, as DNA: TGTGCCAGCAGCTTTACTAGCGGGAGGGCGGCCGGGGAGCTGTTTTTT. Encoded protein: CASSFTSGRAAGELFF.